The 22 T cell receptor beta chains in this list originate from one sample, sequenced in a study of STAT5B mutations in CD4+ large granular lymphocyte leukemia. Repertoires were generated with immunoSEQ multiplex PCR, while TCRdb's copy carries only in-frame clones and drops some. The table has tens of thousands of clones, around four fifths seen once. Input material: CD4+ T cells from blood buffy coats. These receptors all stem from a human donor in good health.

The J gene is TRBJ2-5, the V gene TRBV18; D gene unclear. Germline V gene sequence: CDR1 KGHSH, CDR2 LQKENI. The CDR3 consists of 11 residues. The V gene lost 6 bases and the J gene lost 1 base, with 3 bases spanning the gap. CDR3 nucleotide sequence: TGTGCCAGCTCGTCCCAAGAGACCCAGTACTTC. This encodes CASSSQETQYF.

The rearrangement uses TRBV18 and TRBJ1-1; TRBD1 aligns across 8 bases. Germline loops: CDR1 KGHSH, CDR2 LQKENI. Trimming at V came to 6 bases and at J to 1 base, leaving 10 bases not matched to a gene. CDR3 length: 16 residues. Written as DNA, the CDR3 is TGTGCCAGCTCCCTACAGGGGGGTCAGAGGAACACTGAAGCTTTCTTT. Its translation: CASSLQGGQRNTEAFF.

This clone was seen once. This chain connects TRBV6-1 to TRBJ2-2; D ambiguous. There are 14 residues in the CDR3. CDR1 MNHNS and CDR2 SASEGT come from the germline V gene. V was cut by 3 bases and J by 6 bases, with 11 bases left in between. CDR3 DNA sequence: TGTGCCAGCAGTGAGGGGAATATCCCCGGGGAGCTGTTTTTT. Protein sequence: CASSEGNIPGELFF.

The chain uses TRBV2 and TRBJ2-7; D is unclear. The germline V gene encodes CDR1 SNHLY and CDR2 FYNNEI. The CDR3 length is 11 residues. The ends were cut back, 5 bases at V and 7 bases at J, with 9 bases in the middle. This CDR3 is CASSRKQEQYF. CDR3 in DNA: TGTGCCAGCAGTCGAAAACAGGAGCAGTACTTC.

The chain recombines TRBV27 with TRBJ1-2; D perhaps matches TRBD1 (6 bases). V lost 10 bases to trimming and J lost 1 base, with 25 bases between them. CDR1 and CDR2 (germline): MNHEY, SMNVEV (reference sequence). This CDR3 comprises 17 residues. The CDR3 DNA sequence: TGTGCCACCAGCAGTAGTGGTACCCAGGGGATTAACTATGGCTACACCTTC. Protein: CATSSSGTQGINYGYTF.

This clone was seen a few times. The CDR3 DNA reads as TGTGCCAGCACCGGCGGCAGGCAGAATTCACCCCTCCACTTT. Amino acids: CASTGGRQNSPLHF. The chain joins TRBV13 to TRBJ1-6; D gene uncertain. With 7 bases removed from V and 7 bases from J, the gap between germline ends came to 14 bases. CDR3 size: 14 residues. Germline V gene data show CDR1 as PRHDT and CDR2 as FYEKMQ (reference sequence).

DNA for the CDR3: TGTGCCAGCAGCTCCCCGACGGTCTCCTCTACGCAGTATTTT. The encoded protein is CASSSPTVSSTQYF. The J gene is TRBJ2-3, the V gene TRBV7-2; D is undetermined. The V end lost 4 bases, the J end lost 8 bases, and 16 bases lay between the germline ends. Germline V gene sequence: CDR1 SGHTA, CDR2 FQGNSA. The CDR3 is made up of 14 amino acids.

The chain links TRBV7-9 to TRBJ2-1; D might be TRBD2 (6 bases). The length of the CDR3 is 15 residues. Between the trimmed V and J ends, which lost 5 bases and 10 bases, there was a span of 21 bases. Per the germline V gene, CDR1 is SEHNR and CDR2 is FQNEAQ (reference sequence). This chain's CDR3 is CASSIQAGRGGEQFF. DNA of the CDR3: TGTGCCAGCAGCATTCAGGCGGGGCGCGGAGGGGAGCAGTTCTTC.

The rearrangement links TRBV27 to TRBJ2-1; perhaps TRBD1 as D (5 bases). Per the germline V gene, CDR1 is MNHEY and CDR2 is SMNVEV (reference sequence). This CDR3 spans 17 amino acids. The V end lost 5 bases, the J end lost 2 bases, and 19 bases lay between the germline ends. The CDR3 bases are TGTGCCAGCAGTCCTTCGATTCGTGACAGCGCCTACAATGAGCAGTTCTTC. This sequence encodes CASSPSIRDSAYNEQFF.

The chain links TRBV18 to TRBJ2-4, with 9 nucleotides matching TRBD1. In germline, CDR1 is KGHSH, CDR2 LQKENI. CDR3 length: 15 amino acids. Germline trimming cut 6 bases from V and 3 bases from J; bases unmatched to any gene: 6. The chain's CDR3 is CASSVATGGKNIQYF. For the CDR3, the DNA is TGTGCCAGCTCGGTGGCGACAGGGGGCAAAAACATTCAGTACTTC. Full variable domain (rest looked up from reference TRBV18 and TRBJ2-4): NAGVMQNPRHLVRRRGQEARLRCSPMKGHSHVYWYRQLPEEGLKFMVYLQKENIIDESGMPKERFSAEFPKEGPSILRIQQVVRGDSAAYFCASSVATGGKNIQYFGAGTRLSVL.

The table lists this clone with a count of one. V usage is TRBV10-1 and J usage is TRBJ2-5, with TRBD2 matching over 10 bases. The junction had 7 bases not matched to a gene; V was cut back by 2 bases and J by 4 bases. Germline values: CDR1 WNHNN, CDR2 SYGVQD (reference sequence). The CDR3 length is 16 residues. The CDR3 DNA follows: TGCGCCAGCAGTGAGGTTTTAGCGGGAGGTGGAGAGACCCAGTACTTC. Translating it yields CASSEVLAGGGETQYF.

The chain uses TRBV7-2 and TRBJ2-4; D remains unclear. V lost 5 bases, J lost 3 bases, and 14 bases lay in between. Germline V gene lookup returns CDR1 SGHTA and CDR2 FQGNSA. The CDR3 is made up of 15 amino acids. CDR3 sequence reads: CASSLGIWDKNIQYF. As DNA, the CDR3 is TGTGCCAGCAGCCTAGGGATCTGGGACAAAAACATTCAGTACTTC.

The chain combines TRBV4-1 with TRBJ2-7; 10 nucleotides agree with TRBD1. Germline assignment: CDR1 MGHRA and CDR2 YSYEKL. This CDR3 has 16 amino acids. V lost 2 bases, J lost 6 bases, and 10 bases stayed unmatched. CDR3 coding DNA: TGCGCCAGCAGCCAACGTCCGGGACAGGGGCTTGGCGAGCAGTACTTC. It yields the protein CASSQRPGQGLGEQYF.

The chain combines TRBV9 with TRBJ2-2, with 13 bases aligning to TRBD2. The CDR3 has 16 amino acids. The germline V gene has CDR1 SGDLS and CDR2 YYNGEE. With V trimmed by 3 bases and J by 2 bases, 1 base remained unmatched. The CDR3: CASSEGLAGNTGELFF. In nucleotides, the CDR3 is TGTGCCAGCAGCGAGGGACTAGCGGGAAACACCGGGGAGCTGTTTTTT.

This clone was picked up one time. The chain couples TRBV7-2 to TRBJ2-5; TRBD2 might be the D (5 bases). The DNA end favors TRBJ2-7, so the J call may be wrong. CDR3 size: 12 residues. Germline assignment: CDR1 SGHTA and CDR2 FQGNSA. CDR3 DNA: TGTGCCAGCAGCCGCCAGCGGTACGAGCAGTACTTC. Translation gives CASSRQRYEQYF.

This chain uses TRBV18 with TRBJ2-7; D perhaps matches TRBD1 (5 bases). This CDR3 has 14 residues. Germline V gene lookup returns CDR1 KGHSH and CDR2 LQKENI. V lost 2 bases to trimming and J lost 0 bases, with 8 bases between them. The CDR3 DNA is TGTGCCAGCTCACCAACGACAGACTCCTACGAGCAGTACTTC. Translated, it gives CASSPTTDSYEQYF.

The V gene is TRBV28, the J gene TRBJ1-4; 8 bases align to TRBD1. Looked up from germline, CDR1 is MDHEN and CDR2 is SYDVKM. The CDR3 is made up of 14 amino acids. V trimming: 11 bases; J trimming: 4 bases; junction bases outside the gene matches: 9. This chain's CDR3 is CAVHSGTGNEKLFF. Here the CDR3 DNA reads TGTGCCGTCCATTCCGGGACAGGTAATGAAAAACTGTTTTTT. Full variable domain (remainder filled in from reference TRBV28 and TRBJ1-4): DVKVTQSSRYLVKRTGEKVFLECVQDMDHENMFWYRQDPGLGLRLIYFSYDVKMKEKGDIPEGYSVSREKKERFSLILESASTNQTSMYLCAVHSGTGNEKLFFGSGTQLSVL.

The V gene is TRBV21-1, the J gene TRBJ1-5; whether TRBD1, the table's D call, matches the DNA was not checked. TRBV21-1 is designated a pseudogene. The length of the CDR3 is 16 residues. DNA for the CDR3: TGTGCCAGACAGGGTATCGTCCGGGTGAGCAATCAGCCCCAGCATTTT. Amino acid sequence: CARQGIVRVSNQPQHF.

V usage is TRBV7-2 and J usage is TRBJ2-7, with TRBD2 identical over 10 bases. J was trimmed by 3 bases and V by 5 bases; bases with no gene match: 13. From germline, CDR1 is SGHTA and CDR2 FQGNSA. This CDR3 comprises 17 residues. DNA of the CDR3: TGTGCCAGCAGCATCACCGCTAGCGGGAGCGAAAGCTACGAGCAGTACTTC. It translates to CASSITASGSESYEQYF.

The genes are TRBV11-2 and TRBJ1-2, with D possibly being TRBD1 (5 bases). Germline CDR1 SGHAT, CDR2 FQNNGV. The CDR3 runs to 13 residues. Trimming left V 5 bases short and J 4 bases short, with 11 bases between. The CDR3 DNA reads TGTGCCAGCAGCGGGAGGGGACCCTATGGCTACACCTTC. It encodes CASSGRGPYGYTF.

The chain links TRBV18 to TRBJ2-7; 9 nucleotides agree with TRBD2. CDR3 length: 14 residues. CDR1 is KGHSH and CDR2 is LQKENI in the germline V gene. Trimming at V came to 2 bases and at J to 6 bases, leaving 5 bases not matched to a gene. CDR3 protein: CASSPLAGDSEQYF. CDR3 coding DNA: TGTGCCAGCTCACCATTAGCGGGAGATTCCGAGCAGTACTTC.

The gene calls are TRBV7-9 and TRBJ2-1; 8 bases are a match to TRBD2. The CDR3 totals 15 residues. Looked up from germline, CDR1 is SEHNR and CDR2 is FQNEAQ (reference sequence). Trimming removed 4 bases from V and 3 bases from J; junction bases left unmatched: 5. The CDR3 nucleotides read TGTGCCAGCAGCTCACAACTAGCGGACTACAATGAGCAGTTCTTC. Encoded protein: CASSSQLADYNEQFF. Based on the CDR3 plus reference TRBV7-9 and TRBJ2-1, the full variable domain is DTGVSQNPRHKITKRGQNVTFRCDPISEHNRLYWYRQTLGQGPEFLTYFQNEAQLEKSRLLSDRFSAERPKGSFSTLEIQRTEQGDSAMYLCASSSQLADYNEQFFGPGTRLTVL.